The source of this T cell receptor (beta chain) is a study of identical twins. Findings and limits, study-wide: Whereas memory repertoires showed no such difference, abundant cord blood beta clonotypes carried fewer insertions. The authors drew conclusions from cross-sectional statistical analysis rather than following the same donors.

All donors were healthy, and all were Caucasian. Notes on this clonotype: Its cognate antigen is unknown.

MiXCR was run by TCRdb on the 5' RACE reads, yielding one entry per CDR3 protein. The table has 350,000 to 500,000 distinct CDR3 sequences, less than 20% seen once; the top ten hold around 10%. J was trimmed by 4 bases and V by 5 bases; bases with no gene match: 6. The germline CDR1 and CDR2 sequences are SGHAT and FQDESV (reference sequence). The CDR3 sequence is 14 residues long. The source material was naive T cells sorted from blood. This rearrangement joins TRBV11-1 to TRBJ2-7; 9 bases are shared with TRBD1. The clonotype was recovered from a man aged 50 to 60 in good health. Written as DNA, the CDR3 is TGTGCCAGCAGCATGGGACAGGGACCTTACGAGCAGTACTTC. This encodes CASSMGQGPYEQYF.